This T cell receptor (beta chain) comes out of a study of T cell responses to AZD1222 COVID-19 vaccine (dated by TCRdb to 2020 to 2023). Regarding the study in general: A total of around 240 trial participants underwent TCR sequencing, of whom nearly 210 received two doses of AZD1222 and 26 received two doses of the MenACWY control vaccine. Trial participants were enrolled by age into 18-55, 56-69 and 70-plus year subgroups, with roughly 150, 30 and 60 TCR-sequenced participants respectively. Study-wide findings and limitations: Because no day 14 peak-response samples were available, repertoires were characterized only after the peak T cell response. Spike-specific TCR breadth and depth rose significantly after two AZD1222 doses compared with day 0 and with MenACWY recipients. Reportedly, close to half of the unique spike-specific TCRs recognized epitopes lying outside the regions that are mutated in the B.1.351 and B.1.1.7 variants. Conclusions about previously exposed vaccinees are limited, since just a handful of AZD1222 recipients were seropositive for SARS-CoV-2 at baseline. In the small 56-69-year group, the increase in depth fell short of significance, most likely because of low power. Participants were mostly white British, with more females than males. The authors suggested clonal diversity may have been underestimated. The whole spike protein was spanned by vaccine-associated CD4 TCRs, and dominant responses were seen in regions 160-218 and 743-854.

The intended sense of this specimen's time point label: about 28 days (+/-7) after the second vaccine dose. AZD1222 recipients given second doses at about 4 weeks or at about 12 weeks were pooled, since spike-specific TCR depth and breadth were not found to differ between the two schedules. Vaccinee samples came from UK trials COV001 and COV002, including a single-blind randomized controlled phase 2/3 trial of AZD1222 (ChAdOx1 nCoV-19) in healthy adults. Trial participant PBMC samples were collected at day 0 and day 28 after the second dose for TCRbeta chain sequencing. The CDR3 regions of human TCRbeta chains were analyzed by immunosequencing. The original pipeline was this. Repertoire TCRs were checked for matches against a reference library of SARS-CoV-2-specific TCRs that had been generated using the MIRA antigen-specificity platform. Breadth meant the fraction of unique TCRs that were SARS-CoV-2-associated, whereas depth meant the fraction of total T cells that were SARS-CoV-2-associated. Each spike-specific TCR was assigned to its reactive spike region and to a CD4 or CD8 class using the MIRA data. Log10-transformed breadth and depth values were compared by one-way ANOVA with Sidak's multiple comparisons tests. Held by TCRdb, this immuneACCESS table contains in-frame sequences only and omits some clones. Under half of the omission traces to an unresolved V gene where checked; the cause of the rest is unknown. The DNA gave D and trimming, while V, J and clone size come from that table. In all, the sample holds roughly 150,000 clones, and over 80% of those were seen once. The ten largest clones take up 3.8% of the sample.

As regards this clone: Its antigen target is currently unknown. No much larger clone exists at a distance of one base, and base qualities are not known.

From its cysteine to its phenylalanine, the CDR3 spans 16 amino acids. The entry retains the CDR3 DNA only, 48 bases that are in frame from base 1. The trim is 2 bases for V and 2 bases for J, with a gap of 13 bases between the germline ends. CDR1 SNHLY and CDR2 FYNNEI were looked up in the germline V gene. Sequencing used peripheral blood, obtained 28 days after the second AZD1222 dose. The TCR originated in an adult who received the AZD1222 COVID-19 vaccine. The chain uses TRBV2 and TRBJ2-1; the D region possibly corresponds to TRBD2 (5 bases align). The CDR3 region reads CASSEKGLTPYNEQFF. The nucleotide sequence is TGTGCCAGCAGTGAAAAAGGACTTACCCCCTACAATGAGCAGTTCTTC.